The 7 T cell receptor beta chains in this list originate from one sample, sequenced in a study of T cell clones after liver transplantation. Generated by immunoSEQ multiplex PCR, the TCRdb table keeps only in-frame clones and is missing some. The table includes roughly 100,000 clones, approximately 78% detected once. The specimen was CD4+ T cells from blood, collected before liver transplant. These receptors all come from a human donor who received a liver transplant.

The J gene is TRBJ1-5, the V gene TRBV28, with D unresolved. V was shortened by 4 bases and J by 2 bases, with 15 bases between the two germline ends. CDR1 and CDR2 from the germline V gene are MDHEN and SYDVKM. The CDR3 is made up of 16 amino acids. The CDR3 DNA reads as TGTGCCAGCAGTTCTCGCAGGAGGGAGGGCAATCAGCCCCAGCATTTT. Residues: CASSSRRREGNQPQHF.

This clone was counted between two and nine times. This sample also contains other DNA sequences that code for the same CDR3. The V call is TRBV19, the J call TRBJ2-4; the D is unclear. Germline V gene data show CDR1 as LNHDA and CDR2 as SQIVND (reference sequence). V lost 1 base to trimming and J lost 0 bases, with 7 bases between them. This CDR3 comprises 15 residues. For the CDR3, the DNA is TGTGCCAGTAGTATAGGGGGTCTAGCCAAAAACATTCAGTACTTC. As protein: CASSIGGLAKNIQYF.

At least ten counts were recorded for this clone. This chain connects TRBV10-1 to TRBJ2-7; D is possibly TRBD1 or TRBD2 (5 bases each). CDR1 is WNHNN and CDR2 is SYGVQD in the germline V gene (reference sequence). V shed 8 bases and J shed 2 bases, with 10 bases lying between them. The CDR3 extends over 12 amino acids. CDR3 in amino acids: CASSGRTYEQYF. CDR3 nucleotides: TGCGCCAGCTCGGGACGGACCTACGAGCAGTACTTC.

J is TRBJ2-5 and V is TRBV10-3, with TRBD1 identical over 9 bases. CDR1 is ENHRY and CDR2 is SYGVKD in the germline V gene. J gave up 1 base and V 2 bases, and 11 bases lay outside the gene matches. This CDR3 spans 18 amino acids. CDR3 sequence reads: CAISEPTGGTGRQETQYF. The CDR3 region has the DNA TGTGCCATCAGTGAGCCCACGGGTGGGACAGGGCGCCAAGAGACCCAGTACTTC.

CDR3 sequence reads: CASSPSGTTGEQFF. CDR3 nucleotides: TGTGCCAGCTCCCCTAGCGGAACGACGGGTGAGCAGTTCTTC. The chain employs TRBV9 and TRBJ2-1, with 7 bases lining up with TRBD2. CDR1 SGDLS and CDR2 YYNGEE come from the germline V gene. The CDR3 runs 14 residues. The V segment lost 7 bases and the J segment 9 bases; nucleotides outside the gene matches: 13.

The genes are TRBV19 and TRBJ1-3; 8 bases match TRBD1. This CDR3 is built from 16 residues. In germline, CDR1 is LNHDA, CDR2 SQIVND (reference sequence). V was clipped by 4 bases and J by 4 bases; unmatched bases: 9. The CDR3 loop reads CASSTRTGLRGNTIYF. As DNA, the CDR3 is TGTGCCAGTAGTACCCGGACAGGGCTGCGCGGAAACACCATATATTTT.

The CDR3 spells CASSYVQRNTEAFF. Here the CDR3 DNA reads TGTGCCAGCAGTTACGTACAGAGGAACACTGAAGCTTTCTTT. The gene calls are TRBV5-8 and TRBJ1-1; no firm D call. This CDR3 contains 14 residues. Looked up from germline, CDR1 is SGHTS and CDR2 is YDEGEE. Trimming cost V 5 bases and J 1 base, with 12 bases left between them. Together with reference TRBV5-8 and TRBJ1-1, the CDR3 gives the full variable domain: EAGVTQSPTHLIKTRGQQATLRCSPISGHTSVYWYQQALGLGLQFLLWYDEGEERNRGNFPPRFSGRQFPNYSSELNVNALELEDSALYLCASSYVQRNTEAFFGQGTRLTVV.